The 27 T cell receptor beta chains below all came from one sample that was sequenced in a study of TIL therapy for anti-PD-1-resistant metastatic lung cancer. The libraries were made with immunoSEQ v3. Profiling relied on immunoSEQ multiplex PCR, and the TCRdb table lists in-frame clones only, not all of them. The top ten hold 7% to 8% of the sample, which has around 20,000 clones, around 81% seen once. Time point indicated: pre-treatment sample, taken before nivolumab and TIL therapy. Here the sequenced sample was blood, taken at baseline. The receptors stem from a person aged 25 to 85 with non-small cell lung cancer.

This clone was recorded a few times. CDR3 amino acids: CARGGGVSNEKLFF. The CDR3 bases are TGTGCCAGGGGGGGAGGGGTATCTAATGAAAAACTGTTTTTT. The chain recombines TRBV27 with TRBJ1-4; perhaps TRBD1 as D (5 bases). Germline V gene lookup returns CDR1 MNHEY and CDR2 SMNVEV (reference sequence). Trimming took 9 bases from V and 3 from J, leaving 14 bases between them. The CDR3 runs to 14 residues.

The chain joins TRBV6-6 to TRBJ2-2; 8 bases agree with TRBD2. The germline V gene encodes CDR1 MNHNY and CDR2 SVGAGI (reference sequence). The CDR3 has 15 amino acids. V was clipped by 0 bases and J by 8 bases; unmatched bases: 5. The CDR3 region has the DNA TGTGCCAGCAGTTACTCATCGGGGGGGCCAGGGGAGCTGTTTTTT. Translation gives CASSYSSGGPGELFF.

This clone has a single count. This rearrangement joins TRBV18 to TRBJ2-1, with D possibly called TRBD1 or TRBD2 (5 bases each). CDR3 length: 14 residues. CDR1 and CDR2 from the germline V gene are KGHSH and LQKENI. Trimming removed 6 bases from V and 4 bases from J, with 13 bases in between. DNA for the CDR3: TGTGCCAGCTCCCCTAGGGGAGTATACAATGAGCAGTTCTTC. As protein: CASSPRGVYNEQFF.

The V gene is TRBV6-5, the J gene TRBJ2-5, with TRBD1 matching over 7 bases. The V and J ends lost 6 bases and 2 bases, in that order; junction bases with no gene match: 3. Germline CDR1 is MNHEY and CDR2 is SVGAGI. The CDR3 spans 13 residues. The CDR3 sequence is CASSQQGQETQYF. The CDR3, as DNA: TGTGCCAGCAGCCAACAGGGGCAAGAGACCCAGTACTTC.

The chain combines TRBV19 with TRBJ2-2; 8 nucleotides align to TRBD1. This CDR3 is built from 14 residues. Germline V gives CDR1 LNHDA, CDR2 SQIVND (reference sequence). The ends lost 6 bases at V and 0 bases at J; junction bases unmatched: 0. The CDR3 sequence is CASRDRANTGELFF. The DNA of the CDR3 is TGTGCCAGTAGGGACAGGGCGAACACCGGGGAGCTGTTTTTT.

The chain joins TRBV5-1 to TRBJ2-2, with 8 bases aligning to TRBD1. CDR3 size: 16 residues. Germline CDR1 SGHRS, CDR2 YFSETQ. J gave up 0 bases and V 8 bases, and 9 bases lay outside the gene matches. CDR3 in amino acids: CASTDRGLTNTGELFF. The CDR3 DNA is TGCGCCAGTACTGACAGGGGCCTAACGAACACCGGGGAGCTGTTTTTT.

CDR3 bases: TGTGCCAGCAGTGAGCGGACTAGCGGACCTAAAGATACGCAGTATTTT. Amino acids: CASSERTSGPKDTQYF. The rearrangement links TRBV6-1 to TRBJ2-3; 10 nucleotides agree with TRBD2. This CDR3 comprises 16 residues. Trimming took 3 bases from V and 5 from J; bases not matched to a gene: 8. Germline CDR1 MNHNS, CDR2 SASEGT.

J is TRBJ1-6 and V is TRBV21-1; the table assigns TRBD1, which was not confirmed against the DNA. TRBV21-1 has pseudogene status. This CDR3 is built from 15 residues. DNA of the CDR3: TGTGCCACCGTTTGGGATACAGGATATAATTCACCCCTCCACTTT. This encodes CATVWDTGYNSPLHF.

The rearrangement joins TRBV5-1 to TRBJ2-1; TRBD2 aligns across 7 bases. Germline assignment: CDR1 SGHRS and CDR2 YFSETQ. V shed 4 bases and J 9 bases; nucleotides not matched to a gene: 13. This CDR3 is built from 15 residues. CDR3 DNA: TGCGCCAGCAGCCCTTGGGGCGGGAGCGCTTTTGAGCAGTTCTTC. This sequence encodes CASSPWGGSAFEQFF. Full variable domain (rest looked up from reference TRBV5-1 and TRBJ2-1): KAGVTQTPRYLIKTRGQQVTLSCSPISGHRSVSWYQQTPGQGLQFLFEYFSETQRNKGNFPGRFSGRQFSNSRSEMNVSTLELGDSALYLCASSPWGGSAFEQFFGPGTRLTVL.

This chain uses TRBV15 with TRBJ2-7; D uncertain. Trimming took off 3 bases at V and 3 bases at J, with 12 bases between the two ends. CDR3 size: 14 residues. Germline loops: CDR1 LNHNV, CDR2 YYDKDF (reference sequence). CDR3 loop: CATSRSSQGYEQYF. The CDR3 DNA sequence: TGTGCCACCAGCAGGTCGTCGCAAGGCTACGAGCAGTACTTC.

V is TRBV20-1 and J is TRBJ2-5, with unresolved D. V lost 3 bases and J 5 bases, leaving 4 bases between the germline ends. The length of the CDR3 is 10 residues. From germline, CDR1 is DFQATT and CDR2 SNEGSKA (reference sequence). The CDR3 DNA reads as TGCAGTGCTAGGAAGGAGACCCAGTACTTC. It encodes CSARKETQYF.

This chain links TRBV6-4 with TRBJ2-1; D is ambiguous. V was cut by 0 bases and J by 0 bases, with 9 bases left in between. The CDR3 consists of 16 residues. The germline V gene has CDR1 MRHNA and CDR2 SNTAGT. The DNA for the CDR3 is TGTGCCAGCAGTGACTCGGCGGCTAGCTCCTACAATGAGCAGTTCTTC. It translates to CASSDSAASSYNEQFF.

The rearrangement uses TRBV9 and TRBJ1-1; D gene uncertain. Germline V gene data show CDR1 as SGDLS and CDR2 as YYNGEE. Trimming removed 0 bases at V and 2 bases at J, with 5 bases between. The CDR3 is 13 residues long. The CDR3 sequence is CASSVAQNTEAFF. In DNA, the CDR3 is TGTGCCAGCAGCGTAGCACAAAACACTGAAGCTTTCTTT.

This chain uses TRBV7-8 with TRBJ1-5; D not resolved. This CDR3 has 17 residues. Trimming cost V 1 base and J 1 base, with 14 bases left between them. Germline V lookup: CDR1 SGHVS, CDR2 FQNEAQ. The DNA of the CDR3 is TGTGCCAGCAGCTTAGTTCGGACGGGCACAAGCAATCAGCCCCAGCATTTT. This codes for CASSLVRTGTSNQPQHF.

The V gene is TRBV10-3, the J gene TRBJ2-5; 10 bases fit TRBD1. In germline, CDR1 is ENHRY, CDR2 SYGVKD. The V segment lost 6 bases and the J segment 3 bases; nucleotides outside the gene matches: 4. The length of the CDR3 is 14 residues. As DNA, the CDR3 is TGTGCCATCAGCCAAGGGACAGGGGAAGAGACCCAGTACTTC. Protein sequence: CAISQGTGEETQYF.

The chain employs TRBV5-4 and TRBJ2-7; 8 positions agree with TRBD2. V trimming: 3 bases; J trimming: 4 bases; junction bases outside the gene matches: 9. The CDR3 is made up of 15 amino acids. Germline-derived CDR1 and CDR2 are SGHNT and YYREEE (reference sequence). Here the CDR3 reads CASSSSGGGGYEQYF. The DNA for the CDR3 is TGTGCCAGCAGCTCCTCCGGGGGGGGCGGGTACGAGCAGTACTTC.

The chain combines TRBV4-1 with TRBJ1-5; 9 nucleotides agree with TRBD1. The CDR3 contains 16 residues. CDR1 and CDR2 from the germline V gene are MGHRA and YSYEKL. The V segment lost 3 bases and the J segment 3 bases; nucleotides outside the gene matches: 6. CDR3 coding DNA: TGCGCCAGCAGCCACTTGGGACAGGGTAACAATCAGCCCCAGCATTTT. This sequence encodes CASSHLGQGNNQPQHF.

The genes are TRBV5-1 and TRBJ1-2; maybe TRBD1 (5 bases). This CDR3 comprises 15 residues. V was clipped by 0 bases and J by 7 bases, with 16 bases between them. From germline, CDR1 is SGHRS and CDR2 YFSETQ. The CDR3 reads CASSLEWGRPSGYTF. Written as DNA, the CDR3 is TGCGCCAGCAGCTTGGAATGGGGCCGCCCTTCTGGCTACACCTTC.

The chain is built from TRBV11-2 and TRBJ2-5; no firm D call. Trimming stripped 2 bases from V and 5 bases from J, with 9 bases between. Germline V gives CDR1 SGHAT, CDR2 FQNNGV. The CDR3 contains 13 residues. The CDR3 DNA follows: TGTGCCAGCAGCTTATCGAGGTCGGAGACCCAGTACTTC. Translation gives CASSLSRSETQYF. Filled out from reference TRBV11-2 and TRBJ2-5, the complete variable domain reads EAGVAQSPRYKIIEKRQSVAFWCNPISGHATLYWYQQILGQGPKLLIQFQNNGVVDDSQLPKDRFSAERLKGVDSTLKIQPAKLEDSAVYLCASSLSRSETQYFGPGTRLLVL.

The chain carries TRBV6-1 and TRBJ2-7; 9 bases are shared with TRBD2. CDR3 size: 14 residues. Germline V CDR1 and CDR2: MNHNS, SASEGT. Trimming removed 4 bases from V and 6 bases from J; junction bases left unmatched: 7. DNA of the CDR3: TGTGCCAGCAGTGGGCTAGCGGGGTCCGCCGAGCAGTACTTC. Protein product: CASSGLAGSAEQYF.

This chain uses TRBV30 with TRBJ1-2, with 7 bases fitting TRBD1. Unmatched junction bases numbered 12, after V lost 1 base and J lost 4 bases. The CDR3 runs to 16 residues. Germline V lookup: CDR1 GTSNPN, CDR2 SVGIG (reference sequence). Here the CDR3 DNA reads TGTGCCTGGAGTGACCTTGGGAGGGGACAGTCCTATGGCTACACCTTC. This sequence encodes CAWSDLGRGQSYGYTF.

The rearrangement joins TRBV7-8 to TRBJ1-5; maybe TRBD1 (5 bases). Germline lookup yields CDR1 SGHVS and CDR2 FQNEAQ. The length of the CDR3 is 15 residues. V was pared by 1 base and J by 0 bases, with 7 bases between. CDR3 sequence: CASSLGGGSNQPQHF. DNA of the CDR3: TGTGCCAGCAGCTTAGGGGGGGGTAGCAATCAGCCCCAGCATTTT. The full variable domain, in which reference TRBV7-8 and TRBJ1-5 provide the parts outside the CDR3, is GAGVSQSPRYKVAKRGQDVALRCDPISGHVSLFWYQQALGQGPEFLTYFQNEAQLDKSGLPSDRFFAERPEGSVSTLKIQRTQQEDSAVYLCASSLGGGSNQPQHFGDGTRLSIL.

Worth noting for this clone: A junction end diverges from the germline sequence, so it may reflect a read error. The genes are TRBV28 and TRBJ2-7; 12 bases are a match to TRBD2. Germline V CDR1 and CDR2: MDHEN, SYDVKM. This CDR3 spans 13 amino acids. CDR3 in DNA: TGTGCCAGCAGCCTTCTCTCGACTAGCGGGAGTCACTTC. Translating gives CASSLLSTSGSHF.

V is TRBV9 and J is TRBJ1-6; D remains unclear. Germline CDR1 and CDR2: SGDLS and YYNGEE. Trimming left V 0 bases short and J 9 bases short, with 7 bases between. The CDR3 is 13 residues long. The chain's CDR3 is CASSVAGSSPLHF. CDR3 bases: TGTGCCAGCAGCGTAGCAGGCAGTTCACCCCTCCACTTT.

This chain connects TRBV28 to TRBJ2-6; the D is unclear. Trimming cost V 4 bases and J 1 base, with 5 bases left between them. The CDR3 is made up of 14 amino acids. CDR1 and CDR2 (germline): MDHEN, SYDVKM. CDR3 protein: CASSWGSGANVLTF. In DNA, the CDR3 is TGTGCCAGCAGTTGGGGATCTGGGGCCAACGTCCTGACTTTC.

This clone appeared a single time. The chain has TRBV12-1 and TRBJ2-2; the D call TRBD2 from the table was never checked on the DNA. TRBV12-1 is deemed a pseudogene. This CDR3 comprises 18 residues. The CDR3 DNA reads TGTGCCAGCAGCTCCTCCGGACTAGCGGACGCGAACACCGGGGAGCTGTTTTTT. It codes for CASSSSGLADANTGELFF.

V and J are TRBV30 and TRBJ1-2; possible D gene TRBD1, 6 bases. The germline V gene has CDR1 GTSNPN and CDR2 SVGIG (reference sequence). Trimming removed 3 bases from V and 4 bases from J, with 18 bases in between. The CDR3 covers 15 residues. The CDR3 spells CAWSVLGGGSYGYTF. DNA for the CDR3: TGTGCCTGGAGCGTCCTGGGGGGGGGCAGCTATGGCTACACCTTC.